The 20 T cell receptor beta chains below all came from one sample that was sequenced in a study of T cells in Graves' hyperthyroidism and ophthalmopathy (dated by TCRdb to between 2018 and 2021). Library method: multiplex PCR. Sequencing instrument: Illumina HiSeq 2000. The TCR beta CDR3 regions were amplified from RNA transcripts. For the first round of RT-PCR on the TCR CDR3, the HTBI primer set was used together with the Qiagen OneStep RT-PCR kit. The public reads were reanalyzed by TCRdb: fastp trimming at Q25, MiXCR alignment, in-frame beta chains only. Every distinct CDR3 protein forms one entry, paired with its most common genes and DNA. The sample table contains nearly 600,000 distinct CDR3 sequences; only one count was recorded for about 14% of them. The biggest ten clones account for roughly 6.9% of the sample. Sample: blood. These receptors were collected from a woman under 30 with Graves' ophthalmopathy.

This clonotype was picked up many times. The chain uses TRBV10-3 and TRBJ2-7; D remains unclear. V shed 2 bases and J shed 0 bases, with 17 bases lying between them. CDR3 size: 17 residues. CDR1 is ENHRY and CDR2 is SYGVKD in the germline V gene. The CDR3 nucleotides are TGTGCCATCAGTGAGGGGGTTAGGCAGCGCCTCTCCTACGAGCAGTACTTC. Protein sequence: CAISEGVRQRLSYEQYF.

This clonotype was recorded many times. The chain uses TRBV28 and TRBJ1-1; possibly TRBD1 for D (6 bases). Between the trimmed V and J ends, which lost 3 bases and 11 bases, there was a span of 22 bases. The germline V gene encodes CDR1 MDHEN and CDR2 SYDVKM. There are 15 residues in the CDR3. The CDR3 spells CASSFGGRFALWAFF. In nucleotides, the CDR3 is TGTGCCAGCAGTTTCGGGGGGCGATTCGCACTGTGGGCTTTCTTT.

The rearrangement uses TRBV14 and TRBJ2-3; the match to TRBD1 covers 7 bases. This CDR3 has 15 residues. Per the germline V gene, CDR1 is SGHDN and CDR2 is FVKESK. This CDR3 is CASTPTTGHTDTQYF. As DNA, the CDR3 is TGTGCTTCAACCCCCACGACAGGGCACACAGATACGCAGTATTTT.

Notes on this clonotype: Possible read error: a much larger clone is one base away. V is TRBV7-3 and J is TRBJ2-5; 7 nucleotides match TRBD1. The closer fit of TRBJ2-1 to the DNA end suggests the J call may be wrong. Germline loops: CDR1 SGHTA, CDR2 FQGTGA. The CDR3 has 14 amino acids. The CDR3 protein is CASSMPGQAETQFF. The CDR3 nucleotides are TGTGCCAGCAGCATGCCCGGACAGGCGGAGACCCAGTTCTTC.

This clonotype has ten or more counts. The chain uses TRBV9 and TRBJ1-1, with D uncertain. V gave up 2 bases and J gave up 0 bases, with 8 bases separating them. Germline CDR1 SGDLS, CDR2 YYNGEE. This CDR3 is 14 amino acids long. The CDR3: CASSVEFMNTEAFF. CDR3 nucleotide sequence: TGTGCCAGCAGCGTGGAGTTTATGAACACTGAAGCTTTCTTT.

V is TRBV6-5 and J is TRBJ2-5, with 13 bases fitting TRBD2. CDR3 length equals 18 residues. V was clipped by 4 bases and J by 5 bases; unmatched bases: 13. From germline, CDR1 is MNHEY and CDR2 SVGAGI. CDR3 coding DNA: TGTGCCAGCAGTTGGACAGGACTAGCGGGAGCATTGGGGGAGACCCAGTACTTC. It specifies CASSWTGLAGALGETQYF.

This clonotype was seen many times. V and J are TRBV28 and TRBJ2-7; 8 bases match TRBD1. The CDR3 has 14 amino acids. The J segment lost 2 bases and the V segment lost 5 bases, leaving 5 bases of the junction unmatched. The germline V gene has CDR1 MDHEN and CDR2 SYDVKM. CDR3 nucleotide sequence: TGTGCCAGCAGTGGCTCGGACAGGGCCTACGAGCAGTACTTC. Translating gives CASSGSDRAYEQYF.

This clonotype occurred a few times. The chain links TRBV11-3 to TRBJ2-1, with 7 bases aligning to TRBD2. Germline V gene lookup returns CDR1 SGHNT and CDR2 YENEEA. V trimming: 1 base; J trimming: 0 bases; junction bases outside the gene matches: 15. The CDR3 runs to 20 residues. The CDR3 loop reads CASSLGPSQTSPSSYNEQFF. CDR3 bases: TGTGCCAGCAGCTTAGGCCCCAGTCAGACTAGCCCTTCCTCCTACAATGAGCAGTTCTTC. Variable domain in full (rest from reference TRBV11-3 and TRBJ2-1): EAGVVQSPRYKIIEKKQPVAFWCNPISGHNTLYWYLQNLGQGPELLIRYENEEAVDDSQLPKDRFSAERLKGVDSTLKIQPAELGDSAVYLCASSLGPSQTSPSSYNEQFFGPGTRLTVL.

The chain is built from TRBV20-1 and TRBJ1-6; weak D call: TRBD1 (5 bases). Trimming cost V 3 bases and J 7 bases, with 16 bases left between them. This CDR3 is built from 15 residues. Germline V gene lookup returns CDR1 DFQATT and CDR2 SNEGSKA (reference sequence). CDR3 in amino acids: CSASWEGQINSPLHF. DNA of the CDR3: TGCAGTGCTAGTTGGGAGGGGCAGATAAATTCACCCCTCCACTTT.

This clonotype was counted ten times or more. This chain joins TRBV7-3 and TRBJ2-3; 7 bases are a match to TRBD2. Germline CDR1 reads SGHTA; CDR2 reads FQGTGA. CDR3 size: 16 residues. Trimming cost V 5 bases and J 5 bases; bases outside gene matches: 13. The CDR3 spells CASSAHGAGDLDTQYF. CDR3 in DNA: TGTGCCAGCAGCGCCCACGGGGCGGGAGATTTAGATACGCAGTATTTT.

The chain links TRBV6-2 or TRBV6-3 to TRBJ2-3, with D tentatively TRBD1 (6 bases). Trimming cost V 1 base and J 3 bases, with 17 bases left between them. The CDR3 spans 17 residues. Germline CDR1 reads MNHEY; CDR2 reads SVGEGT. The CDR3 region is CASSYLGAVGSTDTQYF. CDR3 coding DNA: TGTGCCAGCAGTTACTTGGGGGCTGTTGGTTCGACAGATACGCAGTATTTT.

This clonotype appeared many times. In DNA, the CDR3 is TGCGCCAGCAGCCAAGATGGGGCACTGGAATATGGCTACACCTTC. It translates to CASSQDGALEYGYTF. This chain uses TRBV4-1 with TRBJ1-2, with D perhaps matching TRBD1 (5 bases). Between the trimmed V and J ends, which lost 0 bases and 5 bases, there was a span of 13 bases. Germline V gene lookup returns CDR1 MGHRA and CDR2 YSYEKL. This CDR3 is built from 15 residues.

This chain links TRBV5-4 with TRBJ2-7; 10 bases line up with TRBD1. The germline V gene encodes CDR1 SGHNT and CDR2 YYREEE (reference sequence). V trimming: 10 bases; J trimming: 4 bases; junction bases outside the gene matches: 8. CDR3 length: 13 residues. This CDR3 reads CAYGTGEGYEQYF. In DNA form, the CDR3 reads TGTGCCTACGGGACAGGGGAGGGGTACGAGCAGTACTTC.

This clonotype showed up many times. V and J are TRBV2 and TRBJ2-2; possible D gene TRBD2, 5 bases. The CDR3 is 15 residues long. Trimming cost V 6 bases and J 0 bases, with 11 bases left between them. In germline, CDR1 is SNHLY, CDR2 FYNNEI. The CDR3 region is CASRWTGPNTGELFF. In nucleotides, the CDR3 is TGTGCCAGCAGATGGACTGGTCCGAACACCGGGGAGCTGTTTTTT.

This clonotype was found a few times. The chain is built from TRBV7-3 and TRBJ2-2, with 8 bases aligning to TRBD2. Germline CDR1 SGHTA, CDR2 FQGTGA. The ends lost 2 bases at V and 0 bases at J; junction bases unmatched: 2. CDR3 length equals 16 residues. The CDR3 DNA sequence: TGTGCCAGCAGCTTACTAGCGGGCTCGAACACCGGGGAGCTGTTTTTT. Translation gives CASSLLAGSNTGELFF.

This clonotype has at least ten counts. The chain combines TRBV18 with TRBJ2-7; 7 nucleotides align to TRBD2. With 0 bases clipped from V and 4 bases from J, the junction kept 3 bases outside the gene matches. The CDR3 has 14 amino acids. The germline CDR1 and CDR2 sequences are KGHSH and LQKENI. Written as DNA, the CDR3 is TGTGCCAGCTCACCACCAGCGGGACCTTACGAGCAGTACTTC. It translates to CASSPPAGPYEQYF.

This clonotype was found many times. The chain links TRBV14 to TRBJ2-7; 9 nucleotides align to TRBD2. The CDR3 covers 15 residues. The trim removed 3 bases at V and 1 base at J, leaving 4 bases unmatched. The germline V gene encodes CDR1 SGHDN and CDR2 FVKESK. CDR3 bases: TGTGCCAGCAGCCAGCCGGGACTAGCATCCTACGAGCAGTACTTC. This gives the protein CASSQPGLASYEQYF.

This clonotype occurred a few times. V gene TRBV19 combines with J gene TRBJ2-3; TRBD2 matches at 13 bases. Trimming took 6 bases from V and 4 from J; bases not matched to a gene: 13. Germline values: CDR1 LNHDA, CDR2 SQIVND (reference sequence). The CDR3 is made up of 18 amino acids. CDR3: CASSAPGLAGKRADTQYF. In nucleotides, the CDR3 is TGTGCCAGTAGCGCTCCGGGACTAGCGGGAAAGAGAGCAGATACGCAGTATTTT.

This clonotype has at least ten counts. V is TRBV6-1 and J is TRBJ2-1; 9 bases line up with TRBD1. The CDR3 is 15 residues long. CDR1 and CDR2 from the germline V gene are MNHNS and SASEGT. V shed 5 bases and J 1 base; nucleotides not matched to a gene: 3. This CDR3 is CASSTTGGSYNEQFF. CDR3 DNA sequence: TGTGCCAGCAGTACGACAGGGGGATCCTACAATGAGCAGTTCTTC.

J is TRBJ1-1 and V is TRBV2; 8 bases fit TRBD1. CDR1 is SNHLY, CDR2 FYNNEI, per germline. Trimming removed 6 bases from V and 3 bases from J; junction bases left unmatched: 9. CDR3 size: 15 residues. The CDR3, as DNA: TGTGCCAGCAGCGCGACAGGGGACTCGGACACTGAAGCTTTCTTT. As protein: CASSATGDSDTEAFF. The entire variable domain, with the rest obtained from reference TRBV2 and TRBJ1-1, is as follows: EPEVTQTPSHQVTQMGQEVILRCVPISNHLYFYWYRQILGQKVEFLVSFYNNEISEKSEIFDDQFSVERPDGSNFTLKIRSTKLEDSAMYFCASSATGDSDTEAFFGQGTRLTVV.